These 2 T cell receptor beta chains share one sample of origin, sequenced in a study of T cell repertoires in cytomegalovirus infection. TCRdb re-analysed the reads in MiXCR, keeping a single row per CDR3 protein. The sample lists under 250,000 distinct CDR3 sequences, around 6.4% seen once, with roughly 6.5% in the top ten. The sample was PBMCs. The receptor source for this set is a human donor in good health (CMV status not recorded). Some clones in this sample may be carry-over from other donors' samples.

This clonotype occurred many times. The chain carries TRBV7-8 and TRBJ2-7, with 7 nucleotides matching TRBD1. J lost 4 bases, V lost 3 bases, and 6 bases had no gene match. The CDR3 has 14 amino acids. Germline CDR1 and CDR2: SGHVS and FQNEAQ. The CDR3, as DNA: TGTGCCAGCAGCTTCCAAGAGGGGGCGTACGAGCAGTACTTC. This encodes CASSFQEGAYEQYF.

This clonotype has ten or more counts. The chain couples TRBV27 to TRBJ1-1, with D perhaps matching TRBD1 (6 bases). V lost 6 bases to trimming and J lost 5 bases, with 13 bases between them. The V gene's germline CDR1 is MNHEY and CDR2 SMNVEV (reference sequence). This CDR3 spans 13 amino acids. This CDR3 is CASSDRPRTEAFF. For the CDR3, the DNA is TGTGCCAGCAGCGACAGGCCCCGGACTGAAGCTTTCTTT.